This T cell receptor (beta chain) was obtained from a study of OX40 agonist ivuxolimab in advanced cancers. Produced via immunoSEQ multiplex PCR; TCRdb's table is partial and in-frame only. The table has 50,000 to 75,000 clones, 70% to 90% seen once. Germline V gene data show CDR1 as LGHNT and CDR2 as FRNRAP. The V end lost 7 bases, the J end lost 0 bases, and 9 bases lay between the germline ends. This CDR3 region has 14 residues. The source material was CD4+ or CD8+ T cells sorted from blood, sampled in a trial of the OX40 agonist ivuxolimab. The source of this sequence is an adult with an advanced solid tumor such as melanoma, head and neck, liver or kidney cancer. The chain couples TRBV12-5 to TRBJ2-2; D remains ambiguous. The CDR3 coding sequence is TGTGCTAGTGCTATTACTACGAACACCGGGGAGCTGTTTTTT. Encoded protein: CASAITTNTGELFF.